The 27 T cell receptor beta chains given below trace back to one sample, sequenced in a study of T cells in Graves' hyperthyroidism and ophthalmopathy. Template material for amplifying TCR beta CDR3 regions consisted of RNA transcripts. During a first-round RT-PCR of the TCR CDR3, the HTBI primer set was used. TCRdb re-derived calls from the multiplex PCR reads in MiXCR, one entry per CDR3 protein. Of under 700,000 distinct CDR3 sequences listed, roughly 17% are singletons. Sequencing was carried out using blood. These receptors all come from a woman aged 18-29 years with Graves' hyperthyroidism.

This clonotype came up many times. The chain carries TRBV5-6 and TRBJ2-5, with 10 positions matching TRBD2. Germline V lookup: CDR1 SGHDT, CDR2 YYEEEE. This CDR3 is 14 amino acids long. The V gene end was trimmed by 3 bases and the J gene end by 6 bases; junction bases not matched to a gene: 5. The CDR3 sequence is CASSSAGGLKTQYF. CDR3 DNA: TGTGCCAGCAGCTCAGCGGGGGGGCTTAAGACCCAGTACTTC.

The chain couples TRBV9 to TRBJ1-1; D gene ambiguous. Trimming shortened V by 2 bases and J by 1 base, and 12 bases separated the two germline ends. The CDR3 loop spans 15 amino acids. CDR1 is SGDLS and CDR2 is YYNGEE in the germline V gene. CDR3 amino acids: CASSVTAGPNTEAFF. The CDR3 DNA reads TGTGCCAGCAGCGTCACCGCAGGCCCGAACACTGAAGCTTTCTTT.

Of note for this clonotype: A single base separates this from a much larger clone, so it may be a read error. The chain employs TRBV27 and TRBJ1-6; weak D call: TRBD1 (5 bases). From germline, CDR1 is MNHEY and CDR2 SMNVEV (reference sequence). The V end lost 8 bases, the J end lost 7 bases, and 18 bases lay between the germline ends. This CDR3 spans 15 amino acids. CDR3 sequence: CASGDHAGLNSPLHF. The CDR3 DNA reads as TGTGCCAGCGGCGACCACGCGGGACTCAATTCACCCCTCCACTTT.

The J gene is TRBJ2-2, the V gene TRBV7-9; possible D gene TRBD2, 6 bases. This CDR3 has 15 amino acids. Germline assignment: CDR1 SEHNR and CDR2 FQNEAQ (reference sequence). CDR3 protein: CAAWRGLIGTGELFF. For the CDR3, the DNA is TGTGCAGCGTGGCGGGGTTTGATTGGCACCGGGGAGCTGTTTTTT.

This clonotype came up a few times. This chain joins TRBV7-9 and TRBJ1-1; D may be TRBD1 (6 bases). The V gene's germline CDR1 is SEHNR and CDR2 FQNEAQ (reference sequence). This CDR3 is 15 amino acids long. Trimming pared 3 bases from V and 1 base from J, leaving 12 bases between. In DNA, the CDR3 is TGTGCCAGCAGCTTCCCGAGGGGGGCGAACACTGAAGCTTTCTTT. Encoded protein: CASSFPRGANTEAFF.

This clonotype appeared many times. V usage is TRBV24-1 and J usage is TRBJ1-1; no clear D gene. V dropped 4 bases and J dropped 5 bases, with 4 bases sitting between them. The CDR3 covers 11 residues. The germline V gene encodes CDR1 KGHDR and CDR2 SFDVKD. In DNA, the CDR3 is TGTGCCACCAGTGAGGGGACTGAAGCTTTCTTT. Residues: CATSEGTEAFF.

The sample holds a few counts of this clonotype. V usage is TRBV5-1 and J usage is TRBJ2-1; D remains unclear. CDR3 size: 12 residues. Germline V gene lookup returns CDR1 SGHRS and CDR2 YFSETQ. Trimming stripped 3 bases from V and 6 bases from J, with 7 bases between. The CDR3 region is CASSSFGNEQFF. CDR3 nucleotide sequence: TGCGCCAGCAGCTCCTTCGGCAATGAGCAGTTCTTC.

This clonotype has ten or more counts. This chain joins TRBV14 and TRBJ2-3, with 7 bases aligning to TRBD2. CDR3 length: 16 amino acids. V lost 4 bases, J lost 3 bases, and 10 bases stayed unmatched. Germline CDR1 and CDR2: SGHDN and FVKESK. CDR3 bases: TGTGCCAGCAGCCGCACATCTTTTAGCGGGACAGATACGCAGTATTTT. It encodes CASSRTSFSGTDTQYF. Looking up the rest from reference TRBV14 and TRBJ2-3 gives the full variable domain: EAGVTQFPSHSVIEKGQTVTLRCDPISGHDNLYWYRRVMGKEIKFLLHFVKESKQDESGMPNNRFLAERTGGTYSTLKVQPAELEDSGVYFCASSRTSFSGTDTQYFGPGTRLTVL.

This clonotype was detected a few times. The V call is TRBV12-3 or TRBV12-4, the J call TRBJ1-1; D not certain. The CDR3 is 10 residues long. Trimming removed 6 bases from V and 4 bases from J, with 3 bases in between. The CDR3 DNA follows: TGTGCCAGCAGCCTCACTGAAGCTTTCTTT. Translation: CASSLTEAFF.

This clonotype was seen ten or more times. The chain joins TRBV20-1 to TRBJ2-5; TRBD1 matches at 7 bases. Germline trimming cut 8 bases from V and 2 bases from J; bases unmatched to any gene: 5. Germline V gene sequence: CDR1 DFQATT, CDR2 SNEGSKA (reference sequence). There are 12 residues in the CDR3. CDR3 DNA sequence: TGCAGTCCGAGACAGGGTCAAGAGACCCAGTACTTC. Protein sequence: CSPRQGQETQYF.

The chain links TRBV12-5 to TRBJ2-5; 12 bases are a match to TRBD2. After removal of 1 base from V and 2 bases from J, the junction contained 14 bases not matched to a gene. The CDR3 is made up of 20 amino acids. Germline loops: CDR1 LGHNT, CDR2 FRNRAP. This CDR3 reads CASGLGLAGVGGTPQETQYF. The CDR3 region has the DNA TGTGCTAGTGGTTTGGGACTAGCGGGAGTAGGCGGAACTCCGCAAGAGACCCAGTACTTC.

At least ten counts were recorded for this clonotype. The genes are TRBV5-1 and TRBJ1-4, with 7 nucleotides matching TRBD1. The germline V gene encodes CDR1 SGHRS and CDR2 YFSETQ. Unmatched junction bases numbered 3, after V lost 2 bases and J lost 5 bases. The CDR3 covers 14 residues. CDR3 DNA: TGCGCCAGCAGCTTCGACAGGGAGAATGAAAAACTGTTTTTT. This sequence encodes CASSFDRENEKLFF.

This clonotype was detected only a few times. V is TRBV7-2 and J is TRBJ1-6; D might be TRBD1 (5 bases). The CDR3 spans 13 residues. Germline-derived CDR1 and CDR2 are SGHTA and FQGNSA. With 4 bases removed from V and 7 bases from J, the gap between germline ends came to 8 bases. Here the CDR3 reads CASSSSGNSPLHF. CDR3 nucleotide sequence: TGTGCCAGCAGCTCCTCAGGGAATTCACCCCTCCACTTT.

The chain links TRBV12-3 or TRBV12-4 to TRBJ2-7; 10 positions match TRBD2. V trimming: 6 bases; J trimming: 1 base; junction bases outside the gene matches: 6. The CDR3 is 15 residues long. The CDR3 DNA reads as TGTGCCAGCAGGAATAGCGGGAGGTTGTCCTACGAGCAGTACTTC. Protein sequence: CASRNSGRLSYEQYF.

This clonotype was counted only a few times. One end of the junction does not line up with germline, which may come from a read error. The rearrangement uses TRBV5-1 and TRBJ2-7; possibly TRBD1 or TRBD2 for D (5 bases each). CDR1 and CDR2 from the germline V gene are SGHRS and YFSETQ. This CDR3 region has 15 residues. The CDR3, as DNA: TGCGCCAGCAGCACAACCGAGGTGGGACGCAACGAGCGGTACTTC. It is translated as CASSTTEVGRNERYF.

The V gene is TRBV7-2, the J gene TRBJ2-5; no definite D call. The V end lost 3 bases, the J end lost 4 bases, and 12 bases lay between the germline ends. The CDR3 is 14 amino acids. Germline CDR1 SGHTA, CDR2 FQGNSA. CDR3 region: CASSLAGSLETQYF. The CDR3 DNA sequence: TGTGCCAGCAGCTTGGCCGGCAGTTTAGAGACCCAGTACTTC.

As regards this clonotype: A much larger clone lies one base from this, so it may be a read error. The chain uses TRBV11-2 and TRBJ2-2, with 10 bases aligning to TRBD2. Germline CDR1 is SGHAT and CDR2 is FQNNGV. This CDR3 is 17 amino acids long. Here the CDR3 reads CASSLLAGVPNTGELVF. CDR3 sequence (DNA): TGTGCCAGCAGCTTACTAGCGGGAGTCCCGAACACCGGGGAGCTGGTTTTT.

The chain joins TRBV15 to TRBJ2-3; D perhaps matches TRBD2 (6 bases). The ends were cut back, 1 base at V and 5 bases at J, with 7 bases in the middle. This CDR3 spans 13 amino acids. Germline CDR1 reads LNHNV; CDR2 reads YYDKDF (reference sequence). The CDR3 sequence: CATSRGRGDTQYF. CDR3 nucleotide sequence: TGTGCCACCAGCAGAGGGAGGGGAGATACGCAGTATTTT.

V is TRBV5-1 and J is TRBJ2-6, with a possible D match to TRBD2 (7 bases). Per germline, CDR1 SGHRS and CDR2 YFSETQ. Trimming took 0 bases from V and 0 from J, leaving 19 bases between them. The CDR3 consists of 20 residues. This CDR3 reads CASSLVFGGGANSGANVLTF. CDR3 sequence (DNA): TGCGCCAGCAGCTTGGTCTTCGGCGGGGGCGCCAACTCTGGGGCCAACGTCCTGACTTTC.

V is TRBV30 and J is TRBJ1-2; D is unresolved. The CDR3 extends over 13 amino acids. Germline CDR1 GTSNPN, CDR2 SVGIG (reference sequence). Trimming took 4 bases from V and 4 from J, leaving 13 bases between them. The CDR3 DNA is TGTGCCTGGAAACGTCCCGCATTCTATGGCTACACCTTC. Translating gives CAWKRPAFYGYTF.

Ten or more counts support this clonotype. The chain couples TRBV6-2 or TRBV6-3 to TRBJ2-5; D could derive from TRBD1 or TRBD2 (6 bases each). Per the germline V gene, CDR1 is MNHEY and CDR2 is SVGEGT. This CDR3 is built from 15 residues. V was trimmed by 7 bases and J by 1 base, leaving 16 bases between them. CDR3 loop: CASTKAGGGQETQYF. The CDR3 bases are TGTGCCAGCACCAAAGCCGGAGGGGGCCAAGAGACCCAGTACTTC.

This clonotype was seen a few times. V and J are TRBV2 and TRBJ2-2; TRBD1 agrees at 7 bases. The V gene's germline CDR1 is SNHLY and CDR2 FYNNEI. The V gene end was trimmed by 6 bases and the J gene end by 7 bases; junction bases not matched to a gene: 8. The CDR3 consists of 14 residues. The DNA of the CDR3 is TGTGCCAGCAGGATAGACAGGGCGGGCGGGGAGCTGTTTTTT. It codes for CASRIDRAGGELFF.

This clonotype occurred many times. The chain links TRBV20-1 to TRBJ2-7, with D possibly called TRBD1 or TRBD2 (5 bases each). The CDR3 length is 13 residues. The V gene lost 3 bases and the J gene lost 2 bases, with 11 bases spanning the gap. Germline CDR1 reads DFQATT; CDR2 reads SNEGSKA (reference sequence). The CDR3: CSARGDGPYEQYF. Here the CDR3 DNA reads TGCAGTGCTAGGGGGGACGGTCCCTACGAGCAGTACTTC.

The rearrangement joins TRBV2 to TRBJ1-1; 11 nucleotides match TRBD1. The V gene's germline CDR1 is SNHLY and CDR2 FYNNEI. V trimming: 4 bases; J trimming: 5 bases; junction bases outside the gene matches: 9. The CDR3 is made up of 16 amino acids. The chain's CDR3 is CASSGRTGGSATEAFF. The CDR3 DNA sequence: TGTGCCAGCAGTGGGAGGACAGGGGGCAGCGCGACTGAAGCTTTCTTT.

V is TRBV7-9 and J is TRBJ1-2, with 8 bases fitting TRBD1. V gave up 5 bases and J gave up 1 base; unmatched junction bases: 12. CDR3 length: 17 residues. From germline, CDR1 is SEHNR and CDR2 FQNEAQ (reference sequence). The CDR3 loop is CASSPRTGLGNNYGYTF. CDR3 DNA: TGTGCCAGCAGCCCCCGGACAGGGCTGGGGAATAACTATGGCTACACCTTC.

For this clonotype: A read error is possible here, since a much larger clone lies one base away. The chain is built from TRBV12-3 or TRBV12-4 and TRBJ2-5; D is ambiguous. This CDR3 spans 14 amino acids. The CDR3 sequence is CASTRLNPQETLYF. For the CDR3, the DNA is TGTGCCAGCACTCGACTCAATCCCCAAGAGACCCTGTACTTC.

This clonotype was counted a few times. CDR3 DNA sequence: TGCAGTGCCCACGATCTGGGGTATAGCGGCTACACCTTC. Protein: CSAHDLGYSGYTF. This sequence joins TRBV20-1 and TRBJ1-2, with no clear D. V lost 6 bases to trimming and J lost 8 bases, with 19 bases between them. Per the germline V gene, CDR1 is DFQATT and CDR2 is SNEGSKA (reference sequence). The CDR3 has 13 amino acids.